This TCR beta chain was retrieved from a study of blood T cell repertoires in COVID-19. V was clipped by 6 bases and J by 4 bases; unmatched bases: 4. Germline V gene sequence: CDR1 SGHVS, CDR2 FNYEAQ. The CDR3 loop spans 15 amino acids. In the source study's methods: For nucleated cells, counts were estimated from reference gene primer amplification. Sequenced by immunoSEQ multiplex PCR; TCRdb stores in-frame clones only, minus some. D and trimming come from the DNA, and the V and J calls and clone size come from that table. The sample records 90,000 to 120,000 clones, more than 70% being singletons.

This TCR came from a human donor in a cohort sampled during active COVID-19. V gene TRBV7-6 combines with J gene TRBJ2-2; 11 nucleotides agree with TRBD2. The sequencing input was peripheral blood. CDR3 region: CASRSGLAVTGELFF. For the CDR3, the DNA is TGTGCCAGCAGGTCGGGACTAGCGGTCACCGGGGAGCTGTTTTTT.